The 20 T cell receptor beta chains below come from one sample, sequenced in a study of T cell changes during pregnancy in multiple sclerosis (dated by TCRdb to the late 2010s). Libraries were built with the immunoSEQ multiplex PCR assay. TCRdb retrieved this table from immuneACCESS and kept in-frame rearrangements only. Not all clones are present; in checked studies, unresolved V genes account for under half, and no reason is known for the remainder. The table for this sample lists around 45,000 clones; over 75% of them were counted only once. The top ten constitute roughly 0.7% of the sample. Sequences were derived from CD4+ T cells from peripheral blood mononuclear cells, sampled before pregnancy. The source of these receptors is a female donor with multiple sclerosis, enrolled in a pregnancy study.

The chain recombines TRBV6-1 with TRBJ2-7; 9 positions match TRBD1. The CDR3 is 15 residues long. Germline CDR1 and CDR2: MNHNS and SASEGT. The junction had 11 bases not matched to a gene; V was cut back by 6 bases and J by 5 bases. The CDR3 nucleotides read TGTGCCAGCAGACCCGGGACAGGGAGTGGGCACGAGCAGTACTTC. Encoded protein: CASRPGTGSGHEQYF.

The CDR3, as DNA: TGTGCCACCAGGGGGGGGGCTAACACAGATACGCAGTATTTT. It is translated as CATRGGANTDTQYF. J is TRBJ2-3 and V is TRBV15, with D possibly matching TRBD2 (7 bases). With 6 bases removed from V and 2 bases from J, the gap between germline ends came to 12 bases. The CDR3 has 14 amino acids. Germline-derived CDR1 and CDR2 are LNHNV and YYDKDF (reference sequence).

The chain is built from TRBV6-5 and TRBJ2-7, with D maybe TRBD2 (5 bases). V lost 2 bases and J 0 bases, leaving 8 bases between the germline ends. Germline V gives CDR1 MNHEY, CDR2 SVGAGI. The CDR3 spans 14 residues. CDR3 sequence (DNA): TGTGCCAGCAGTTACAGGGAGAACTCCTACGAGCAGTACTTC. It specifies CASSYRENSYEQYF.

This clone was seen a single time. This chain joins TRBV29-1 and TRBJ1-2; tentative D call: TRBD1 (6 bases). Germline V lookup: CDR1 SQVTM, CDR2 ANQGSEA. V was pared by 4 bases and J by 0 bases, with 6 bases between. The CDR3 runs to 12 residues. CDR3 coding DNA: TGCAGCGTTGGGGACACTAACTATGGCTACACCTTC. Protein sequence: CSVGDTNYGYTF. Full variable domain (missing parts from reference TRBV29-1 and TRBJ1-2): SAVISQKPSRDICQRGTSLTIQCQVDSQVTMMFWYRQQPGQSLTLIATANQGSEATYESGFVIDKFPISRPNLTFSTLTVSNMSPEDSSIYLCSVGDTNYGYTFGSGTRLTVV.

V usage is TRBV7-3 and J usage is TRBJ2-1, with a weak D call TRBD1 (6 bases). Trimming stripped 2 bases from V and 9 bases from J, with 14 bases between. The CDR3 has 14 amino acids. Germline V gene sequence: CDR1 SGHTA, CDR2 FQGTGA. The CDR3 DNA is TGTGCCAGCAGCTTAGGGGGAGTCAGGGGTGAGCAGTTCTTC. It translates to CASSLGGVRGEQFF.

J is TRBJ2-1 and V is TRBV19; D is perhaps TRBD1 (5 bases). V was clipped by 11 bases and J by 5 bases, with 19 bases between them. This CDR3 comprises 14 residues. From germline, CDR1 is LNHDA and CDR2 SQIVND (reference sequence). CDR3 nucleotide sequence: TGTGCCTCCTCAAAGGGGTATTGGGACAATGAGCAGTTCTTC. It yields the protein CASSKGYWDNEQFF.

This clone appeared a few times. CDR3 coding DNA: TGCGCCAGCAGTAGGTGGGGGGGCGTCCTCTACGAGCAGTACTTC. Translated: CASSRWGGVLYEQYF. The chain joins TRBV5-1 to TRBJ2-7; maybe TRBD2 (7 bases). This CDR3 region has 15 residues. The germline V gene encodes CDR1 SGHRS and CDR2 YFSETQ. Trimming took off 5 bases at V and 3 bases at J, with 18 bases between the two ends.

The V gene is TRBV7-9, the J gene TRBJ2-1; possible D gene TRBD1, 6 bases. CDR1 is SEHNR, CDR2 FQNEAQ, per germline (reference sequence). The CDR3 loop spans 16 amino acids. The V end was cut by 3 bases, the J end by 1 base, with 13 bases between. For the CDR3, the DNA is TGTGCCAGCAGCTTTCAAACAGGGTTTTCCTACAATGAGCAGTTCTTC. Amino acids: CASSFQTGFSYNEQFF.

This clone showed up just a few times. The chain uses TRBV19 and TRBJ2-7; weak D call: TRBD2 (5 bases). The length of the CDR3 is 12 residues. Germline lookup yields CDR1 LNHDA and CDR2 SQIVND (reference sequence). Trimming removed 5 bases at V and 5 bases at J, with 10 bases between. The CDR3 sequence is CASSLLGNEQYF. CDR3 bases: TGTGCCAGTAGTCTTCTCGGGAACGAGCAGTACTTC. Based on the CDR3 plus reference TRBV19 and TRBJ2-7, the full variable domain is DGGITQSPKYLFRKEGQNVTLSCEQNLNHDAMYWYRQDPGQGLRLIYYSQIVNDFQKGDIAEGYSVSREKKESFPLTVTSAQKNPTAFYLCASSLLGNEQYFGPGTRLTVT.

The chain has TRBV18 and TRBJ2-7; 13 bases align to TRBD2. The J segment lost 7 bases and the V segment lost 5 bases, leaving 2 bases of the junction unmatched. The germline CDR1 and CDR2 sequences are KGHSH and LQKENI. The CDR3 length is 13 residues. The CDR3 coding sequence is TGTGCCAGCTCAGGGACTAGCGGGAATGAGCAGTACTTC. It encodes CASSGTSGNEQYF.

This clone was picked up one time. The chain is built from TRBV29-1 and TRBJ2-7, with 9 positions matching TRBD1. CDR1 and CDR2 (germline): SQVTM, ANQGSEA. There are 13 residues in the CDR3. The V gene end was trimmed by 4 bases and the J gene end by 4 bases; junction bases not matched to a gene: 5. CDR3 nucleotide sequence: TGCAGCGTTGGGGGACAGGGAACGTACGAGCAGTACTTC. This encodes CSVGGQGTYEQYF.

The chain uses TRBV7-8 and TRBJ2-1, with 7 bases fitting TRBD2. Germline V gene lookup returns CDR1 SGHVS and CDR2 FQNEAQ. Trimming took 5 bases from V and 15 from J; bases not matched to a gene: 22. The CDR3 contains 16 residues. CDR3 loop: CASSRSLGGSPSLTFF. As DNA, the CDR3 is TGTGCCAGCAGCCGGTCTCTCGGCGGGAGCCCCTCCCTCACGTTCTTC.

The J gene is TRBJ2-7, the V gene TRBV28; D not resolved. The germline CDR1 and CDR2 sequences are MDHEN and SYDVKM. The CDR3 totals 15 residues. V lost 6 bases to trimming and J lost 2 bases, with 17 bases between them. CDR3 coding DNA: TGTGCCAGCAGACGTCGGTCCCCATACCCCTACGAGCAGTACTTC. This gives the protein CASRRRSPYPYEQYF.

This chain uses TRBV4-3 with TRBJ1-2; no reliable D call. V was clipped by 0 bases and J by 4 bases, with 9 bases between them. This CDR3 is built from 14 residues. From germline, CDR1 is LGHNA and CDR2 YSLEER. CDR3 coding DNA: TGCGCCAGCAGCCAAGAGGTCAGGCGCTATGGCTACACCTTC. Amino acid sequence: CASSQEVRRYGYTF.

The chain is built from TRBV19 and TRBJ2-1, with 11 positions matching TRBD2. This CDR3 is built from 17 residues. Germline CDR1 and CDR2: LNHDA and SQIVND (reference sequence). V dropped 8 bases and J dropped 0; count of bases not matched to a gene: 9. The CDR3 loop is CASAGLAGGSSYNEQFF. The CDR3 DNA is TGTGCCAGTGCGGGGCTAGCGGGGGGCAGCTCCTACAATGAGCAGTTCTTC.

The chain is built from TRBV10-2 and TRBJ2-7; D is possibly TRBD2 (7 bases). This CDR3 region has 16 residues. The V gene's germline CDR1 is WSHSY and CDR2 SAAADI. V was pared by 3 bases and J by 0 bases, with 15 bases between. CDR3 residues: CASSDPGRGASYEQYF. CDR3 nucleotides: TGCGCCAGCAGTGATCCTGGGAGGGGGGCCTCCTACGAGCAGTACTTC.

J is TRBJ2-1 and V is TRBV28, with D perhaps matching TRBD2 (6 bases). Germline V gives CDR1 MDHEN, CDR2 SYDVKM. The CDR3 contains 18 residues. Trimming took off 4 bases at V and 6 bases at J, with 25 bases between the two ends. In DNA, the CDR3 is TGTGCCAGCAGTTCAACTCTGGCTACTAGCCGAGGGAGCAATGAGCAGTTCTTC. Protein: CASSSTLATSRGSNEQFF.

CDR3 sequence: CASSLTVDQPQHF. The DNA for the CDR3 is TGCGCCAGCAGCTTAACAGTTGATCAGCCCCAGCATTTT. The gene calls are TRBV5-1 and TRBJ1-5, with D uncertain. The CDR3 extends over 13 amino acids. Between the trimmed V and J ends, which lost 2 bases and 5 bases, there was a span of 8 bases. Germline CDR1 and CDR2: SGHRS and YFSETQ.

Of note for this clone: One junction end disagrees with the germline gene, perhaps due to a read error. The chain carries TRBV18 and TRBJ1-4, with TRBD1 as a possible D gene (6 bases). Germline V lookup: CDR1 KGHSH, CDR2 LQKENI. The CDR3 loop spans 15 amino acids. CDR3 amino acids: CASSPPGTTYEKLFF. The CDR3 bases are TGTGCCAGCTCACCACCCGGGACAACTTATGAAAAACTGTTTTTT.

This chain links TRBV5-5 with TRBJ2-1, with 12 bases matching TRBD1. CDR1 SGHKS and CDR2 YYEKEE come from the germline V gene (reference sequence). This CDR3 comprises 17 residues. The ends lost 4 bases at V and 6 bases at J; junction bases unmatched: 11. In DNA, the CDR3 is TGTGCCAGCAGCGGGAGGCGGGACAGGGGGCGTAGCAATGAGCAGTTCTTC. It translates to CASSGRRDRGRSNEQFF.